Below, 3 T cell receptor beta chains from the same sample are listed, as sequenced in a study of brain T cells in children with intractable seizures. Only in-frame clones appear in the TCRdb table, and some are missing; sequencing was by immunoSEQ multiplex PCR. The sample includes hundreds of thousands of clones, over 90% of them seen just once. Time point defined: blood from clinic visit 5 months post-surgery; TSC patient then seizure free. Sequenced here: peripheral blood, sampled more than 4 months after surgery. These TCRs come from a boy younger than two with tuberous sclerosis and intractable seizures.

CDR3 in amino acids: CASSQETGYEQYF. CDR3 DNA: TGCGCCAGCAGCCAGGAGACAGGCTACGAGCAGTACTTC. The chain links TRBV4-1 to TRBJ2-7; TRBD1 might be the D (6 bases). V lost 3 bases and J 3 bases, leaving 9 bases between the germline ends. This CDR3 has 13 residues. Germline V lookup: CDR1 MGHRA, CDR2 YSYEKL.

The chain employs TRBV28 and TRBJ2-1, with 9 bases that match TRBD1. The CDR3 contains 15 residues. With V trimmed by 3 bases and J by 5 bases, 5 bases remained unmatched. Germline CDR1 and CDR2: MDHEN and SYDVKM. CDR3 amino acids: CASSFRDRADNEQFF. CDR3 in DNA: TGTGCCAGCAGTTTCCGGGACAGGGCAGACAATGAGCAGTTCTTC.

The chain combines TRBV4-1 with TRBJ2-5, with TRBD2 matching over 7 bases. Trimming took 2 bases from V and 8 from J; bases not matched to a gene: 17. Germline assignment: CDR1 MGHRA and CDR2 YSYEKL. CDR3 size: 17 residues. The DNA for the CDR3 is TGCGCCAGCAGCCAAACGGTAGCGGGCGACCGCGGAAAAACCCAGTACTTC. It translates to CASSQTVAGDRGKTQYF.